This T cell receptor beta chain was identified during a study of shared clonotypes between healthy human individuals. Regarding the study as a whole: Relative to their counterparts shared across all four donors, non-shared clonotypes exhibited diminished generation probabilities.

CDR1 and CDR2 (germline): SGHAT, FQDESV (reference sequence). Trimming cost V 3 bases and J 0 bases, with 8 bases left between them. This CDR3 spans 14 amino acids. A word on this clone: Antigen unknown.

Naive CD8 populations comprised CD45RO-negative cells positively selected for CCR7, excluding terminally differentiated effector memory CD45RA+ cells. Donors were healthy HIV-negative adults without recently reported acute infections or vaccinations. Libraries were prepared by immunoSEQ multiplex PCR; TCRdb keeps only in-frame clonotypes and omits some of them. The sample records around 2,000,000 clones, approximately 94% being singletons. Sequences were obtained from naive CD8+ T cells sorted from blood. The clonotype was recovered from a man between 18 and 29 years old in good health. The V gene is TRBV11-1, the J gene TRBJ2-5; a weak D match, TRBD1 (6 bases). Written as DNA, the CDR3 is TGTGCCAGCAGCTTTTGGACAGACCAAGAGACCCAGTACTTC. Its translation is CASSFWTDQETQYF.